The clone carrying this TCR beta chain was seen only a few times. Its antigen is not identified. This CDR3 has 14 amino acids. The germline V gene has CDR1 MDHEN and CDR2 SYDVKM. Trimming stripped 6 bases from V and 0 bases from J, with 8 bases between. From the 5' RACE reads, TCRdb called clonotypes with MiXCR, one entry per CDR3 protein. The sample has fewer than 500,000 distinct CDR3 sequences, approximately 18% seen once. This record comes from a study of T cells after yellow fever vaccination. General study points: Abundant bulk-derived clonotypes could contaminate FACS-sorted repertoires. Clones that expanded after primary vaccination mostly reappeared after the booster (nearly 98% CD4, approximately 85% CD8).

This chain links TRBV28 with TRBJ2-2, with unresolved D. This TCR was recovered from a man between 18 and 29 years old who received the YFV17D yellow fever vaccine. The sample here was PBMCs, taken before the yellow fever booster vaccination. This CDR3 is CASRLHANTGELFF. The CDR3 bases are TGTGCCAGCAGGCTTCATGCGAACACCGGGGAGCTGTTTTTT.